This entry lists 9 T cell receptor beta chains sequenced from one sample in a study of cytomegalovirus exposure and HLA in healthy donors. 60 Vbeta and 13 Jbeta primers were used in PCR. Assay used: immunoSEQ multiplex PCR; TCRdb lists only in-frame clones, some missing. This sample carries tens of thousands of clones, 80% of them seen once, and the ten largest clones take almost 4.5%. The sample comprised PBMCs. The receptors derive from a woman aged 25 to 39 in good health and CMV-seronegative.

The genes are TRBV29-1 and TRBJ1-1; tentative D call: TRBD1 (6 bases). V shed 7 bases and J shed 3 bases, with 21 bases lying between them. Germline V lookup: CDR1 SQVTM, CDR2 ANQGSEA. The CDR3 covers 15 residues. CDR3 DNA: TGCAGCGCCGCGGCAGGGACATCGATGGACACTGAAGCTTTCTTT. Protein sequence: CSAAAGTSMDTEAFF.

V is TRBV9 and J is TRBJ1-1; 7 bases map to TRBD1. Germline V gene data show CDR1 as SGDLS and CDR2 as YYNGEE. The CDR3 is 17 residues long. The V and J ends lost 4 bases and 2 bases, in that order; junction bases with no gene match: 14. CDR3 bases: TGTGCCAGCAGCCCGTACGACAGGGCAACCTCTAACACTGAAGCTTTCTTT. Its translation: CASSPYDRATSNTEAFF.

This chain joins TRBV7-9 and TRBJ1-1; D uncertain. This CDR3 has 14 amino acids. Per germline, CDR1 SEHNR and CDR2 FQNEAQ (reference sequence). V was pared by 4 bases and J by 4 bases, with 13 bases between. CDR3 region: CASSSVGRSTEAFF. DNA of the CDR3: TGTGCCAGCAGCTCCGTGGGGAGGAGCACTGAAGCTTTCTTT.

The genes are TRBV9 and TRBJ1-3, with D maybe TRBD1 (5 bases). The germline V gene encodes CDR1 SGDLS and CDR2 YYNGEE. The CDR3 contains 14 residues. Trimming stripped 1 base from V and 2 bases from J, with 7 bases between. Here the CDR3 DNA reads TGTGCCAGCAGCGTACAGGGTACTGGAAACACCATATATTTT. It specifies CASSVQGTGNTIYF.

This sequence joins TRBV29-1 and TRBJ2-1; TRBD2 aligns across 7 bases. V lost 6 bases and J lost 9; bases outside the gene matches: 8. This CDR3 is built from 12 residues. Germline values: CDR1 SQVTM, CDR2 ANQGSEA. The CDR3 region is CSVLAASGEQFF. The CDR3 nucleotides are TGCAGCGTGCTAGCGGCCTCTGGTGAGCAGTTCTTC.

V gene TRBV2 combines with J gene TRBJ2-5, with 9 nucleotides matching TRBD2. The CDR3 has 15 amino acids. Losses at the gene ends were 4 bases for V and 2 bases for J; bases not matched to a gene: 5. Germline CDR1 is SNHLY and CDR2 is FYNNEI. CDR3 sequence reads: CASSARLAAQETQYF. The CDR3 DNA follows: TGTGCCAGCAGTGCCCGACTAGCGGCTCAAGAGACCCAGTACTTC.

The V gene is TRBV7-9, the J gene TRBJ1-5; D is ambiguous. Trimming pared 1 base from V and 3 bases from J, leaving 7 bases between. Looked up from germline, CDR1 is SEHNR and CDR2 is FQNEAQ (reference sequence). The CDR3 is 14 residues long. CDR3 residues: CASSLVGANQPQHF. The CDR3 DNA reads TGTGCCAGCAGCTTAGTAGGAGCCAATCAGCCCCAGCATTTT.

CDR3 DNA sequence: TGCAGCCCCGAGTCCGACAGCGGGAGGAACACCGGGGAGCTGTTTTTT. It specifies CSPESDSGRNTGELFF. V is TRBV29-1 and J is TRBJ2-2; 8 positions agree with TRBD2. The CDR3 is made up of 16 amino acids. Germline V gene sequence: CDR1 SQVTM, CDR2 ANQGSEA. V lost 8 bases to trimming and J lost 1 base; unmatched junction nucleotides: 12.

The DNA of the CDR3 is TGTGCCAGCAGCTACGGGTGGGACAGGCCCGTAACTGAAGCTTTCTTT. Amino acids: CASSYGWDRPVTEAFF. The chain combines TRBV7-2 with TRBJ1-1; 8 bases align to TRBD1. Trimming at V came to 4 bases and at J to 5 bases, leaving 12 bases not matched to a gene. The CDR3 is 16 residues long. CDR1 SGHTA and CDR2 FQGNSA come from the germline V gene.